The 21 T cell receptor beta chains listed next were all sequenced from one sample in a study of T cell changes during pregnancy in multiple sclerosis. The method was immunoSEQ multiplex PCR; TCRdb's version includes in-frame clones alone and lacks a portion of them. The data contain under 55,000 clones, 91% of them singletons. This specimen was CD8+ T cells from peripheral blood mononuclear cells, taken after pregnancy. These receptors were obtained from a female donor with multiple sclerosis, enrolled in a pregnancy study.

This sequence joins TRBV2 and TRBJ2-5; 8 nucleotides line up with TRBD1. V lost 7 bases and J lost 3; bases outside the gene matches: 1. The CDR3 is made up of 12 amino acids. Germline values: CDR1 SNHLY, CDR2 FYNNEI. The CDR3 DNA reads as TGTGCCAGCAAGACAGGGGAAGAGACCCAGTACTTC. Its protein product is CASKTGEETQYF. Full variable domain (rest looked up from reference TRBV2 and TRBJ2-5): EPEVTQTPSHQVTQMGQEVILRCVPISNHLYFYWYRQILGQKVEFLVSFYNNEISEKSEIFDDQFSVERPDGSNFTLKIRSTKLEDSAMYFCASKTGEETQYFGPGTRLLVL.

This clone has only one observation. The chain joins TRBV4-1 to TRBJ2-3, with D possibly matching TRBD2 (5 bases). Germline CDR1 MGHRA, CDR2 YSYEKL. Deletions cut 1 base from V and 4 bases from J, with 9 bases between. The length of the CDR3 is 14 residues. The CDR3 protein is CASSQVGIPDTQYF. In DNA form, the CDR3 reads TGCGCCAGCAGCCAAGTCGGGATTCCAGATACGCAGTATTTT.

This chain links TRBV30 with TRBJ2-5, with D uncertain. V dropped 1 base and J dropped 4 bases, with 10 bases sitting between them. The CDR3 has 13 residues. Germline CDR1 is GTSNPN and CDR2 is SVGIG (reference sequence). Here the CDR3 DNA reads TGTGCCTGGAGTGCAGTGGCCCTAGAGACCCAGTACTTC. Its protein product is CAWSAVALETQYF.

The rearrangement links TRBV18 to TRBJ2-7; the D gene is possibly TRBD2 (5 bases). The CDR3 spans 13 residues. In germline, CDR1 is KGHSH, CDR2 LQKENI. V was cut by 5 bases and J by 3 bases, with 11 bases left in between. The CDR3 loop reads CASSSPLDYEQYF. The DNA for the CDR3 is TGTGCCAGCTCATCCCCACTAGACTACGAGCAGTACTTC. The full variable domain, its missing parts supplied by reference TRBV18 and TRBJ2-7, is NAGVMQNPRHLVRRRGQEARLRCSPMKGHSHVYWYRQLPEEGLKFMVYLQKENIIDESGMPKERFSAEFPKEGPSILRIQQVVRGDSAAYFCASSSPLDYEQYFGPGTRLTVT.

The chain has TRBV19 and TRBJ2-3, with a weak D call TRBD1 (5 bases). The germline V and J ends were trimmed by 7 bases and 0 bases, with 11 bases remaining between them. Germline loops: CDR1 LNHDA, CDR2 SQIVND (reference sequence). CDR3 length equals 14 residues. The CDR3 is CASNPDSSTDTQYF. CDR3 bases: TGTGCCAGTAACCCCGACAGCAGCACAGATACGCAGTATTTT.

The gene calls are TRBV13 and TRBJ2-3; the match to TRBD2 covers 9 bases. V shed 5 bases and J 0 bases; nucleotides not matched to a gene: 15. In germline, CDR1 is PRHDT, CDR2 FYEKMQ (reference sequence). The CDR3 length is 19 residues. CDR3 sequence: CASSPAVGGGAGSTDTQYF. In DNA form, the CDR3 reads TGTGCCAGCAGCCCCGCTGTGGGCGGGGGGGCCGGTAGCACAGATACGCAGTATTTT.

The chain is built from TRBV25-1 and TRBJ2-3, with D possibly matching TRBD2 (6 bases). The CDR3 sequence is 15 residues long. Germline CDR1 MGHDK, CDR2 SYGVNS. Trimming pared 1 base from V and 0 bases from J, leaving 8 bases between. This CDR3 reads CASSEWGESTDTQYF. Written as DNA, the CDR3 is TGTGCCAGCAGTGAATGGGGGGAAAGCACAGATACGCAGTATTTT.

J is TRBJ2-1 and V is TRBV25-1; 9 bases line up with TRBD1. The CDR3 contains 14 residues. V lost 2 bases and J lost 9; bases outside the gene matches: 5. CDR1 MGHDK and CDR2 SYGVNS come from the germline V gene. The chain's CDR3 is CASSEPGTGLEQFF. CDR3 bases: TGTGCCAGCAGTGAACCCGGGACAGGGCTTGAGCAGTTCTTC.

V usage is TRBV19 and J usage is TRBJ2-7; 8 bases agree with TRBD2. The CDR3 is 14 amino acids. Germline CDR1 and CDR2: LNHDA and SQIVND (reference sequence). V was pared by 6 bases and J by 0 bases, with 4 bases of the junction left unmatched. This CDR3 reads CASSPGGVSYEQYF. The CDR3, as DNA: TGTGCCAGTAGCCCGGGGGGGGTCTCCTACGAGCAGTACTTC. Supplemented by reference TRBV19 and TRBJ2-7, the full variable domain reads DGGITQSPKYLFRKEGQNVTLSCEQNLNHDAMYWYRQDPGQGLRLIYYSQIVNDFQKGDIAEGYSVSREKKESFPLTVTSAQKNPTAFYLCASSPGGVSYEQYFGPGTRLTVT.

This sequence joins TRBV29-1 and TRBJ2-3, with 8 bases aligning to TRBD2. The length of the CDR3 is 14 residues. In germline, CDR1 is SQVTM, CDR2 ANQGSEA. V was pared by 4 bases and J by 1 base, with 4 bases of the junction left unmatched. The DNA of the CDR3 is TGCAGCGTTGGGTTGACTAGCGGCACAGATACGCAGTATTTT. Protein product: CSVGLTSGTDTQYF.

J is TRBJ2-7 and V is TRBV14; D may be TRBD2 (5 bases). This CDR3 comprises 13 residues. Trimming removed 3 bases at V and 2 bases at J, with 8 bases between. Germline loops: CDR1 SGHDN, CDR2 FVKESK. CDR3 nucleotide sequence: TGTGCCAGCAGCCAGGACGGGGCCTACGAGCAGTACTTC. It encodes CASSQDGAYEQYF.

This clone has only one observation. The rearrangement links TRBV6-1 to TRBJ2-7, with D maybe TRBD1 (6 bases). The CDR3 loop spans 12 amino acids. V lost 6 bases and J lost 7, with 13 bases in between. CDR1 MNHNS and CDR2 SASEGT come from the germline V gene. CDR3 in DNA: TGTGCCAGCAGCGACGGACAGTATGAGCAGTACTTC. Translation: CASSDGQYEQYF.

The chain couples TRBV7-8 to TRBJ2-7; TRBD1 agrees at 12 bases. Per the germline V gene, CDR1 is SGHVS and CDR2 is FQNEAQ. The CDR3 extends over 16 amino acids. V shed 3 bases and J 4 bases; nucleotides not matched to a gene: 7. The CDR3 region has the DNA TGTGCCAGCAGCTTTTACCGGGACAGGGGGCCTTACGAGCAGTACTTC. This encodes CASSFYRDRGPYEQYF.

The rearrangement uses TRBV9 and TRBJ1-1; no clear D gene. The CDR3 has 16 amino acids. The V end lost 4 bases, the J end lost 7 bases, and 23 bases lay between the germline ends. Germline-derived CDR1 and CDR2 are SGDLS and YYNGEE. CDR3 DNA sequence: TGTGCCAGCAGCTTCTCACCCACGGGAGGGCCCCTTGAAGCTTTCTTT. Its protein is CASSFSPTGGPLEAFF.

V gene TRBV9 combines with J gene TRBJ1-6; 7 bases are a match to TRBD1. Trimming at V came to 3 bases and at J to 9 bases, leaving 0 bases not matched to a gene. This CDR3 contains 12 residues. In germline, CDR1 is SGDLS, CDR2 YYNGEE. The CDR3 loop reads CASSGQGSPLHF. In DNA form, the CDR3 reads TGTGCCAGCAGCGGACAGGGTTCACCCCTCCACTTT. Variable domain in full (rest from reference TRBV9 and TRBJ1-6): DSGVTQTPKHLITATGQRVTLRCSPRSGDLSVYWYQQSLDQGLQFLIQYYNGEERAKGNILERFSAQQFPDLHSELNLSSLELGDSALYFCASSGQGSPLHFGNGTRLTVT.

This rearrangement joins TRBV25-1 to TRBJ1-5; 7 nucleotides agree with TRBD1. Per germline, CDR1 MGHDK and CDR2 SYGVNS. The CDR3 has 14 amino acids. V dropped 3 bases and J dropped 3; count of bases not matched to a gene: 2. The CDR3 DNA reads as TGTGCCAGCAGTGACAGGGGGTACAATCAGCCCCAGCATTTT. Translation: CASSDRGYNQPQHF.

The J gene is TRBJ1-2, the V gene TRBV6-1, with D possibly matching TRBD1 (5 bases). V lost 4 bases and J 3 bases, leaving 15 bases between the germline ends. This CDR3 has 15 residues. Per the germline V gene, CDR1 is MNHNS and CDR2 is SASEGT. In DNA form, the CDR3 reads TGTGCCAGCAGTGGGTGGAGGGACGGATACTATGGCTACACCTTC. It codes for CASSGWRDGYYGYTF.

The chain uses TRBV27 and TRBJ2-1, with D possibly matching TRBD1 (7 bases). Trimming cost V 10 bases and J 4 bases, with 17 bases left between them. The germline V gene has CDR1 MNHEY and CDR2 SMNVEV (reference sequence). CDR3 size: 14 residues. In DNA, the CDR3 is TGTGCCATCGCACGCGGGACAGAGTACAATGAGCAGTTCTTC. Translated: CAIARGTEYNEQFF.

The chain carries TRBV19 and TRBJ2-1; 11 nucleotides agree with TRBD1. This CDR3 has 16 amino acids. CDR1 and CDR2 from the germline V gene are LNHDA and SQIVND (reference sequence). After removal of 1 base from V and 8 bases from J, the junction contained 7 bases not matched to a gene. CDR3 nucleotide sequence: TGTGCCAGTAGTATAGTGAGGGACAGGGGGACGTATGAGCAGTTCTTC. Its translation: CASSIVRDRGTYEQFF.

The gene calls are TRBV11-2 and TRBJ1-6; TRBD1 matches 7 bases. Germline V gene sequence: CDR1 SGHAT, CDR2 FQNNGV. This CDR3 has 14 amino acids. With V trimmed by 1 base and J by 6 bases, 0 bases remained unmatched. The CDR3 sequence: CASSLGQGNSPLHF. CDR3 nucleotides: TGTGCCAGCAGCTTAGGACAGGGTAATTCACCCCTCCACTTT.

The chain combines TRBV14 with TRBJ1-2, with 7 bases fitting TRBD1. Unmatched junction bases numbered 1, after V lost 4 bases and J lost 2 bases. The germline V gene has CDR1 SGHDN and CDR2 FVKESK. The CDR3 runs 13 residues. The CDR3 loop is CASSPTGNYGYTF. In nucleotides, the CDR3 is TGTGCCAGCAGCCCGACAGGGAACTATGGCTACACCTTC.